Below, one T cell receptor (beta chain) is given with its context. What it binds is not known. With 1 base removed from V and 4 bases from J, the gap between germline ends came to 16 bases. The CDR3 is 15 residues long. The germline gives CDR1 GTSNPN, CDR2 SVGIG (reference sequence). The sample comes from a study of OX40 agonist ivuxolimab in advanced cancers. Study-wide context: Across the patients, intravenous ivuxolimab was delivered every 2 weeks at 0.01 to 10 mg/kg. Having had anti-PD-1, anti-PD-L1 or anti-CTLA-4 therapy before was allowed, and about 42% had some. General study findings and limits: Clonal expansion by week 6 occurred in CD4+ and CD8+ blood T cells (at 0.1 to 3.0 mg/kg). Expanded clones belonging to CD8+ T cells outnumbered, on average, those of CD4+.

Sequenced by immunoSEQ multiplex PCR; TCRdb stores in-frame clones only, minus some. The repertoire holds some 70,000 clones, with 80% to 95% as singletons. The sequencing used CD4+ or CD8+ T cells sorted from blood, collected in a trial of the OX40 agonist ivuxolimab. The chain couples TRBV30 to TRBJ1-1; D perhaps matches TRBD1 (5 bases). The TCR was taken from an adult with an advanced solid tumor such as melanoma, head and neck, liver or kidney cancer. CDR3 nucleotide sequence: TGTGCCTGGAGTGCAAGTCCCAGGGTGGGCACTGAAGCTTTCTTT. Translation: CAWSASPRVGTEAFF. Supplemented by reference TRBV30 and TRBJ1-1, the full variable domain reads SQTIHQWPATLVQPVGSPLSLECTVEGTSNPNLYWYRQAAGRGLQLLFYSVGIGQISSEVPQNLSASRPQDRQFILSSKKLLLSDSGFYLCAWSASPRVGTEAFFGQGTRLTVV.